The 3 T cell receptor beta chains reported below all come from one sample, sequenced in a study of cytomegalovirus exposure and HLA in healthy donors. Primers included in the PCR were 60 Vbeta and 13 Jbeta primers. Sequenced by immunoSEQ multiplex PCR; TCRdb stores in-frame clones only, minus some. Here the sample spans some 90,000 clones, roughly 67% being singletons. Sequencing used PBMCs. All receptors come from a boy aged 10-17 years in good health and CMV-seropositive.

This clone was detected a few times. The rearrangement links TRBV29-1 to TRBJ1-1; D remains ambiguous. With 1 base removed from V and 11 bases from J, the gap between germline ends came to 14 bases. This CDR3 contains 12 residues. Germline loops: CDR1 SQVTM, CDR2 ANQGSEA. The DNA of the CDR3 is TGCAGCGTTGAAGGTACGGGGTTGGGGGCTTTCTTT. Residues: CSVEGTGLGAFF.

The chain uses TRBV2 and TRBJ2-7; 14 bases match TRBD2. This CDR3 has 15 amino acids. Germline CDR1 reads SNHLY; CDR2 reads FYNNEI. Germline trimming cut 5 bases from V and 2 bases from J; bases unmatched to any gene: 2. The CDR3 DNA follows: TGTGCCAGCAGTCAGGGACTAGCGGGGGCCTACGAGCAGTACTTC. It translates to CASSQGLAGAYEQYF. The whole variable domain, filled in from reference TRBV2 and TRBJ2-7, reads EPEVTQTPSHQVTQMGQEVILRCVPISNHLYFYWYRQILGQKVEFLVSFYNNEISEKSEIFDDQFSVERPDGSNFTLKIRSTKLEDSAMYFCASSQGLAGAYEQYFGPGTRLTVT.

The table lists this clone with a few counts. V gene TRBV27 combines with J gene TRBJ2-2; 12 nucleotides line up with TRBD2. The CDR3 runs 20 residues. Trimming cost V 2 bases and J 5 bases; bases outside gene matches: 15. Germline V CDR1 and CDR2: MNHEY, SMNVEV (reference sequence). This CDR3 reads CASSLTPIGLAGGGTGELFF. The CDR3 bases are TGTGCCAGCAGTTTAACGCCCATTGGGCTAGCGGGGGGGGGAACCGGGGAGCTGTTTTTT.